The 10 T cell receptor beta chains reported below all come from one sample, sequenced in a study of cytomegalovirus exposure and HLA in healthy donors. The primer mix had 60 Vbeta and 13 Jbeta primers. The protocol was immunoSEQ multiplex PCR, while the TCRdb copy is restricted to in-frame clones and leaves out a portion. The sample has about 43,000 clones; the top ten hold approximately 1.8%. What was sequenced was PBMCs. These receptor sequences come from a woman in her thirties in good health and CMV-seronegative.

The chain combines TRBV27 with TRBJ2-7; TRBD1 aligns across 8 bases. The germline V gene has CDR1 MNHEY and CDR2 SMNVEV (reference sequence). CDR3 length: 15 residues. V was pared by 5 bases and J by 4 bases, with 10 bases of the junction left unmatched. CDR3 in amino acids: CASSTPGTGSYEQYF. The CDR3 nucleotides read TGTGCCAGCAGTACCCCCGGGACAGGTAGTTACGAGCAGTACTTC.

The chain is built from TRBV9 and TRBJ2-6; maybe TRBD2 (6 bases). CDR3 length equals 18 residues. Germline V gene lookup returns CDR1 SGDLS and CDR2 YYNGEE. With 1 base removed from V and 0 bases from J, the gap between germline ends came to 14 bases. The CDR3 loop reads CASSVSSGSSSGANVLTF. The CDR3 DNA sequence: TGTGCCAGCAGCGTATCGAGCGGGTCAAGCTCTGGGGCCAACGTCCTGACTTTC.

This sequence joins TRBV7-4 and TRBJ2-7; perhaps TRBD2 as D (6 bases). The CDR3 is 13 residues long. CDR1 and CDR2 from the germline V gene are SGHVT and SQSDAQ. V was cut by 4 bases and J by 5 bases, with 12 bases left in between. CDR3 sequence (DNA): TGTGCCAGCAGCTATCGGGGGAAGAACGAGCAGTACTTC. Translating it yields CASSYRGKNEQYF. The whole variable domain, remainder taken from reference TRBV7-4 and TRBJ2-7, is GAGVSQSPRYKVAKRGRDVALRCDSISGHVTLYWYRQTLGQGSEVLTYSQSDAQRDKSGRPSGRFSAERPERSVSTLKIQRTEQGDSAVYLCASSYRGKNEQYFGPGTRLTVT.

V is TRBV30 and J is TRBJ1-5, with no clear D. The CDR3 extends over 16 amino acids. Germline loops: CDR1 GTSNPN, CDR2 SVGIG (reference sequence). Trimming took 0 bases from V and 2 from J, leaving 14 bases between them. CDR3 coding DNA: TGTGCCTGGAGTGTACGGCCCGAAGGAGGCAATCAGCCCCAGCATTTT. Protein: CAWSVRPEGGNQPQHF.

The chain links TRBV9 to TRBJ1-3; D is unclear. Trimming pared 1 base from V and 1 base from J, leaving 12 bases between. The germline V gene has CDR1 SGDLS and CDR2 YYNGEE. This CDR3 has 16 amino acids. The CDR3 region is CASSVTGGSSGNTIYF. CDR3 nucleotides: TGTGCCAGCAGCGTAACCGGAGGGTCTTCTGGAAACACCATATATTTT.

The chain links TRBV5-1 to TRBJ2-5; D perhaps matches TRBD1 (6 bases). V dropped 4 bases and J dropped 4 bases, with 11 bases sitting between them. Germline V gives CDR1 SGHRS, CDR2 YFSETQ. CDR3 size: 13 residues. CDR3 amino acids: CASSITGRETQYF. The CDR3 coding sequence is TGCGCCAGCAGCATTACAGGGAGAGAGACCCAGTACTTC.

The chain combines TRBV5-1 with TRBJ1-2, with unresolved D. The V end was cut by 8 bases, the J end by 5 bases, with 10 bases between. This CDR3 comprises 11 residues. CDR1 is SGHRS and CDR2 is YFSETQ in the germline V gene. In DNA, the CDR3 is TGCGCCAGAAGTGGTCGGTATGGCTACACCTTC. Protein: CARSGRYGYTF. Filled out from reference TRBV5-1 and TRBJ1-2, the complete variable domain reads KAGVTQTPRYLIKTRGQQVTLSCSPISGHRSVSWYQQTPGQGLQFLFEYFSETQRNKGNFPGRFSGRQFSNSRSEMNVSTLELGDSALYLCARSGRYGYTFGSGTRLTVV.

The chain recombines TRBV5-4 with TRBJ2-7; 8 positions match TRBD2. J lost 5 bases, V lost 4 bases, and 11 bases had no gene match. Germline assignment: CDR1 SGHNT and CDR2 YYREEE (reference sequence). The CDR3 runs to 15 residues. The CDR3 reads CASSLTTAGVHEQYF. CDR3 DNA: TGTGCCAGCAGCCTCACCACAGCGGGAGTCCACGAGCAGTACTTC.

The chain carries TRBV10-3 and TRBJ1-2; possible D gene TRBD1, 6 bases. Germline CDR1 is ENHRY and CDR2 is SYGVKD. Trimming pared 3 bases from V and 7 bases from J, leaving 18 bases between. The CDR3 length is 15 residues. The CDR3: CAISDLEAGVPGYTF. Written as DNA, the CDR3 is TGTGCCATCAGTGATCTCGAGGCAGGGGTTCCTGGCTACACCTTC.

The chain employs TRBV2 and TRBJ2-5, with 9 bases that match TRBD2. The CDR3 runs to 17 residues. The germline gives CDR1 SNHLY, CDR2 FYNNEI. The V segment lost 4 bases and the J segment 1 base; nucleotides outside the gene matches: 10. The CDR3 reads CASSGASGTSFQETQYF. DNA for the CDR3: TGTGCCAGCAGTGGGGCTAGCGGGACGAGCTTCCAAGAGACCCAGTACTTC. The full variable domain, with the rest looked up from reference TRBV2 and TRBJ2-5, is EPEVTQTPSHQVTQMGQEVILRCVPISNHLYFYWYRQILGQKVEFLVSFYNNEISEKSEIFDDQFSVERPDGSNFTLKIRSTKLEDSAMYFCASSGASGTSFQETQYFGPGTRLLVL.